This TCR beta chain was documented in a study of regulatory T cells in long-lasting Graves disease. Study details: Positive TSH receptor antibodies alongside over 5 years of antithyroid drugs were what marked Graves' disease as persistent.

J gave up 4 bases and V 4 bases, and 6 bases lay outside the gene matches. Germline-derived CDR1 and CDR2 are SGHRS and YFSETQ. This CDR3 is built from 14 residues. Noted time point: persistent/refractory GD, antithyroid drugs over 5 years with positive TRAb. The authors made the TCR library using RNA they extracted from PBMCs. Relying on iRepertoire HTBI primers and Arm-PCR of CDR3 regions, the team built TCR beta libraries. One entry per CDR3 protein results from TCRdb running MiXCR on the multiplex PCR reads. The sample yields about 470,000 distinct CDR3 sequences, less than 25% seen once. This receptor was identified in a female donor with Graves disease. The rearrangement uses TRBV5-1 and TRBJ1-1; 8 nucleotides align to TRBD1. This material consisted of peripheral blood mononuclear cells (PBMCs), taken when the disease was refractory, from a patient treated with antithyroid drugs. CDR3 sequence reads: CASSQTGVSTEAFF. DNA of the CDR3: TGCGCCAGCAGCCAGACAGGGGTATCCACTGAAGCTTTCTTT.